What follows are 19 T cell receptor beta chains derived from one specimen sequenced in a study of control samples from healthy donors and cancer patients. TCRdb's table, derived via immunoSEQ multiplex PCR, lists solely in-frame clones and lacks some. This sample carries around 110,000 clones, 85% to 90% of them seen once, and the ten largest clones take 1.1%. Sequencing was carried out using PBMCs. The source is a woman aged 45-60 years with colorectal cancer.

The genes are TRBV19 and TRBJ2-2; D is unclear. The CDR3 consists of 13 residues. The germline V gene encodes CDR1 LNHDA and CDR2 SQIVND (reference sequence). Trimming took 0 bases from V and 1 from J, leaving 0 bases between them. This CDR3 reads CASSIENTGELFF. CDR3 DNA: TGTGCCAGTAGTATAGAGAACACCGGGGAGCTGTTTTTT.

The rearrangement uses TRBV6-1 and TRBJ1-4; D gene uncertain. Between the trimmed V and J ends, which lost 0 bases and 3 bases, there was a span of 14 bases. This CDR3 is built from 17 residues. CDR1 and CDR2 (germline): MNHNS, SASEGT. CDR3 sequence reads: CASSEALMSSANEKLFF. CDR3 nucleotides: TGTGCCAGCAGTGAAGCGTTAATGTCCAGCGCTAATGAAAAACTGTTTTTT.

The V gene is TRBV9, the J gene TRBJ1-2; 8 nucleotides line up with TRBD1. The length of the CDR3 is 11 residues. The V gene end was trimmed by 8 bases and the J gene end by 7 bases; junction bases not matched to a gene: 4. Germline V lookup: CDR1 SGDLS, CDR2 YYNGEE. CDR3 sequence (DNA): TGTGCCAGTGACAGGGGTTCTGGCTACACCTTC. Translated: CASDRGSGYTF.

The V call is TRBV9, the J call TRBJ2-1; 12 bases line up with TRBD1. Per germline, CDR1 SGDLS and CDR2 YYNGEE. V dropped 3 bases and J dropped 8; count of bases not matched to a gene: 6. This CDR3 is built from 15 residues. CDR3 loop: CASSDRDRGQDEQFF. In DNA, the CDR3 is TGTGCCAGCAGCGACCGGGACAGGGGGCAGGATGAGCAGTTCTTC.

The chain carries TRBV3-1 (or the pseudogene TRBV3-2) and TRBJ2-7, with D unresolved. The CDR3 is 13 residues long. Trimming pared 1 base from V and 6 bases from J, leaving 10 bases between. The germline gives CDR1 LGHDT, CDR2 YNNKEL (reference sequence). In DNA form, the CDR3 reads TGTGCCAGCAGCCAAGTACCCGAAGGCGAGCAGTACTTC. Translation: CASSQVPEGEQYF.

V is TRBV27 and J is TRBJ2-2; either TRBD1 or TRBD2 may fit D (7 bases each). Germline lookup yields CDR1 MNHEY and CDR2 SMNVEV (reference sequence). The CDR3 length is 15 residues. The V end lost 3 bases, the J end lost 4 bases, and 12 bases lay between the germline ends. The CDR3 DNA sequence: TGTGCCAGCAGTTTGGGAGGGGGCGGCACCGGGGAGCTGTTTTTT. Translation: CASSLGGGGTGELFF.

V is TRBV5-5 and J is TRBJ2-7; no definite D call. This CDR3 has 13 amino acids. In germline, CDR1 is SGHKS, CDR2 YYEKEE (reference sequence). V dropped 3 bases and J dropped 3 bases, with 10 bases sitting between them. The CDR3 bases are TGTGCCAGCAGCTCCCGGGTGAACTACGAGCAGTACTTC. It is translated as CASSSRVNYEQYF.

This chain uses TRBV29-1 with TRBJ2-3; the D gene is possibly TRBD1 (5 bases). Germline values: CDR1 SQVTM, CDR2 ANQGSEA. The CDR3 loop spans 12 amino acids. The V end lost 4 bases, the J end lost 10 bases, and 15 bases lay between the germline ends. For the CDR3, the DNA is TGCAGCGTTGTAGAGAAGGGGTTGGCGCAGTATTTT. This encodes CSVVEKGLAQYF.

DNA of the CDR3: TGTGCCAGCAGCTTTGACGGGGCCAACGTCCTGACTTTC. This translates into CASSFDGANVLTF. V gene TRBV5-4 combines with J gene TRBJ2-6, with D hard to call. The CDR3 runs 13 residues. Per germline, CDR1 SGHNT and CDR2 YYREEE (reference sequence). V was clipped by 2 bases and J by 4 bases, with 4 bases between them.

The chain recombines TRBV6-1 with TRBJ2-5; 12 bases match TRBD2. Trimming cost V 2 bases and J 2 bases; bases outside gene matches: 15. The CDR3 contains 20 residues. The germline CDR1 and CDR2 sequences are MNHNS and SASEGT. The CDR3 coding sequence is TGTGCCAGCAGTGAAAGAACTAGCGGGAGGCTAACCTTAAGACAAGAGACCCAGTACTTC. Its translation is CASSERTSGRLTLRQETQYF.

The CDR3 here is CASSAQGWEQYF. CDR3 bases: TGTGCCAGCAGTGCGCAGGGGTGGGAGCAGTACTTC. The chain employs TRBV28 and TRBJ2-7, with D perhaps TRBD1 (6 bases). CDR1 MDHEN and CDR2 SYDVKM come from the germline V gene. The CDR3 sequence is 12 residues long. The germline V and J ends were trimmed by 5 bases and 7 bases, with 12 bases remaining between them. The whole variable domain, filled in from reference TRBV28 and TRBJ2-7, reads DVKVTQSSRYLVKRTGEKVFLECVQDMDHENMFWYRQDPGLGLRLIYFSYDVKMKEKGDIPEGYSVSREKKERFSLILESASTNQTSMYLCASSAQGWEQYFGPGTRLTVT.

This chain connects TRBV30 to TRBJ2-1; possibly TRBD1 for D (6 bases). The germline gives CDR1 GTSNPN, CDR2 SVGIG (reference sequence). CDR3 length equals 13 residues. Trimming stripped 6 bases from V and 7 bases from J, with 16 bases between. In DNA form, the CDR3 reads TGTGCCTGTGGGTCAGGGGTATCGAATGAGCAGTTCTTC. It translates to CACGSGVSNEQFF.

The genes are TRBV28 and TRBJ1-5; 7 nucleotides line up with TRBD1. The CDR3 sequence is 15 residues long. CDR1 is MDHEN, CDR2 SYDVKM, per germline. The ends lost 4 bases at V and 4 bases at J; junction bases unmatched: 7. In DNA form, the CDR3 reads TGTGCCAGCAGTTGGGGGACAGATACAAATCAGCCCCAGCATTTT. Protein: CASSWGTDTNQPQHF.

This sequence joins TRBV5-1 and TRBJ1-1; 9 nucleotides agree with TRBD1. V shed 0 bases and J 0 bases; nucleotides not matched to a gene: 6. The CDR3 spans 17 residues. Looked up from germline, CDR1 is SGHRS and CDR2 is YFSETQ. The CDR3 DNA follows: TGCGCCAGCAGCTTGGATGTGACAGGGGGAATGAACACTGAAGCTTTCTTT. It yields the protein CASSLDVTGGMNTEAFF.

The V call is TRBV7-8, the J call TRBJ2-5; TRBD2 matches 7 bases. Per the germline V gene, CDR1 is SGHVS and CDR2 is FQNEAQ. CDR3 length: 17 amino acids. With V trimmed by 2 bases and J by 4 bases, 13 bases remained unmatched. CDR3 nucleotide sequence: TGTGCCAGCAGCTTACGTCCCACTAGCGCGGTCTCAGAGACCCAGTACTTC. Encoded protein: CASSLRPTSAVSETQYF.

V and J are TRBV2 and TRBJ2-7; D not resolved. Per the germline V gene, CDR1 is SNHLY and CDR2 is FYNNEI. The CDR3 sequence is 10 residues long. V shed 8 bases and J shed 3 bases, with 5 bases lying between them. The CDR3 loop reads CASSNYEQYF. The CDR3 nucleotides are TGTGCCAGCTCCAACTACGAGCAGTACTTC. The variable domain in full, with the rest retrieved from reference TRBV2 and TRBJ2-7, is EPEVTQTPSHQVTQMGQEVILRCVPISNHLYFYWYRQILGQKVEFLVSFYNNEISEKSEIFDDQFSVERPDGSNFTLKIRSTKLEDSAMYFCASSNYEQYFGPGTRLTVT.

The rearrangement joins TRBV13 to TRBJ1-4; D might be TRBD1 (5 bases). Trimming removed 5 bases at V and 8 bases at J, with 15 bases between. CDR3 size: 14 residues. Per the germline V gene, CDR1 is PRHDT and CDR2 is FYEKMQ (reference sequence). CDR3 residues: CASSHPSTEEKLFF. The CDR3 nucleotides read TGTGCCAGCAGCCACCCTTCGACAGAAGAAAAACTGTTTTTT. The entire variable domain, with the rest obtained from reference TRBV13 and TRBJ1-4, is as follows: AAGVIQSPRHLIKEKRETATLKCYPIPRHDTVYWYQQGPGQDPQFLISFYEKMQSDKGSIPDRFSAQQFSDYHSELNMSSLELGDSALYFCASSHPSTEEKLFFGSGTQLSVL.

This chain uses TRBV6-2 or TRBV6-3 with TRBJ1-1; 7 nucleotides agree with TRBD1. V trimming: 6 bases; J trimming: 3 bases; junction bases outside the gene matches: 4. Germline CDR1 and CDR2: MNHEY and SVGEGT. The CDR3 is 13 amino acids. Here the CDR3 reads CASRYQGDTEAFF. The CDR3 DNA is TGTGCCAGCAGATACCAGGGGGACACTGAAGCTTTCTTT.

The chain joins TRBV11-2 to TRBJ2-5; D perhaps matches TRBD2 (6 bases). This CDR3 is built from 15 residues. Germline assignment: CDR1 SGHAT and CDR2 FQNNGV. V lost 1 base and J 2 bases, leaving 11 bases between the germline ends. The CDR3 sequence is CASSLGGSGQETQYF. CDR3 DNA: TGTGCCAGCAGCTTAGGAGGTAGCGGACAAGAGACCCAGTACTTC. Full variable domain (remainder filled in from reference TRBV11-2 and TRBJ2-5): EAGVAQSPRYKIIEKRQSVAFWCNPISGHATLYWYQQILGQGPKLLIQFQNNGVVDDSQLPKDRFSAERLKGVDSTLKIQPAKLEDSAVYLCASSLGGSGQETQYFGPGTRLLVL.